This passage covers 29 T cell receptor beta chains from one sample sequenced in a study of blood T cell repertoires in COVID-19. TCRdb keeps only in-frame clones here, not all; method: immunoSEQ multiplex PCR. The sample lists about 170,000 clones, approximately 80% occurring once. The sample taken for sequencing was peripheral blood. All receptors come from a woman older than 75 with active or convalescent COVID-19.

The V gene is TRBV18, the J gene TRBJ2-1; 8 bases line up with TRBD2. The V segment lost 3 bases and the J segment 7 bases; nucleotides outside the gene matches: 14. The CDR3 length is 17 residues. CDR1 and CDR2 from the germline V gene are KGHSH and LQKENI. CDR3 amino acids: CASSPPTGAGGYNEQFF. For the CDR3, the DNA is TGTGCCAGCTCACCCCCCACTGGGGCGGGGGGCTATAATGAGCAGTTCTTC.

Points on this clone: An end of the junction does not agree with germline; a read error may underlie this. This chain's CDR3 is CASSLRGNTEVFF. The CDR3 bases are TGTGCCAGCAGCTTACGGGGGAACACTGAAGTTTTCTTT. V is TRBV7-8 and J is TRBJ1-1; maybe TRBD1 (5 bases). This CDR3 spans 13 amino acids. Germline lookup yields CDR1 SGHVS and CDR2 FQNEAQ.

The J gene is TRBJ2-7, the V gene TRBV7-2; a weak D match, TRBD2 (6 bases). Germline values: CDR1 SGHTA, CDR2 FQGNSA. The ends were cut back, 4 bases at V and 3 bases at J, with 10 bases in the middle. This CDR3 contains 13 residues. CDR3 loop: CASSWGVGYEQYF. CDR3 nucleotides: TGTGCCAGCAGCTGGGGGGTGGGCTACGAGCAGTACTTC.

This clone was seen only a few times. The J gene is TRBJ2-7, the V gene TRBV6-5, with D possibly being TRBD1 (5 bases). This CDR3 is 15 amino acids long. Between the trimmed V and J ends, which lost 0 bases and 2 bases, there was a span of 11 bases. Germline lookup yields CDR1 MNHEY and CDR2 SVGAGI. The DNA of the CDR3 is TGTGCCAGCAGTTACTCGACGAAGGGGACCTACGAGCAGTACTTC. Residues: CASSYSTKGTYEQYF.

This clone came up many times. The rearrangement uses TRBV24-1 and TRBJ2-1, with 11 bases that match TRBD2. Germline assignment: CDR1 KGHDR and CDR2 SFDVKD. J was trimmed by 8 bases and V by 9 bases; bases with no gene match: 5. CDR3 length: 13 residues. The CDR3 region has the DNA TGTGCCACCTCGACTAGCGGGGACGATGAGCAGTTCTTC. This translates into CATSTSGDDEQFF.

The rearrangement joins TRBV6-6 to TRBJ1-2; 7 bases align to TRBD1. V lost 2 bases to trimming and J lost 6 bases; unmatched junction nucleotides: 6. In germline, CDR1 is MNHNY, CDR2 SVGAGI (reference sequence). The CDR3 consists of 14 residues. This CDR3 is CASSYRTGGDGYTF. The CDR3 bases are TGTGCCAGCAGTTACCGGACAGGAGGGGATGGCTACACCTTC.

The chain recombines TRBV7-9 with TRBJ2-3; D possibly corresponds to TRBD2 (7 bases). V was cut by 5 bases and J by 6 bases, with 18 bases left in between. Germline V gives CDR1 SEHNR, CDR2 FQNEAQ (reference sequence). The CDR3 has 15 amino acids. This CDR3 is CASSVVGGAVDTQYF. The CDR3 DNA follows: TGTGCCAGCAGCGTAGTGGGGGGGGCGGTGGATACGCAGTATTTT.

The genes are TRBV12-5 and TRBJ1-1; no clear D gene. Germline lookup yields CDR1 LGHNT and CDR2 FRNRAP. CDR3 size: 15 residues. V lost 6 bases, J lost 0 bases, and 14 bases lay in between. The CDR3 DNA reads as TGTGCTAGTGGCGTTCCCTCCGGGGTGAACACTGAAGCTTTCTTT. Translation: CASGVPSGVNTEAFF.

On this clone itself: One end of the junction is discordant with germline, which a read error may explain. The chain links TRBV7-9 to TRBJ2-3; TRBD2 matches at 11 bases. Germline V lookup: CDR1 SEHNR, CDR2 FQNEAQ (reference sequence). The CDR3 spans 15 residues. CDR3 bases: TGTGCCAGCAGCGTAGCGGGGGGGCTTACAGATACGCAGTATTTT. Encoded protein: CASSVAGGLTDTQYF. Supplemented by reference TRBV7-9 and TRBJ2-3, the full variable domain reads DTGVSQNPRHKITKRGQNVTFRCDPISEHNRLYWYRQTLGQGPEFLTYFQNEAQLEKSRLLSDRFSAERPKGSFSTLEIQRTEQGDSAMYLCASSVAGGLTDTQYFGPGTRLTVL.

This rearrangement joins TRBV2 to TRBJ2-4; D unresolved. The CDR3 has 18 residues. Germline CDR1 is SNHLY and CDR2 is FYNNEI. Between the trimmed V and J ends, which lost 10 bases and 0 bases, there was a span of 25 bases. For the CDR3, the DNA is TGTGCCACCGGTTTTGACCCCGGTGGGCTACAAGCCAAAAACATTCAGTACTTC. As protein: CATGFDPGGLQAKNIQYF.

The chain carries TRBV7-8 and TRBJ2-5, with D maybe TRBD2 (6 bases). V was clipped by 0 bases and J by 4 bases, with 6 bases between them. Germline CDR1 is SGHVS and CDR2 is FQNEAQ. This CDR3 spans 13 amino acids. In DNA, the CDR3 is TGTGCCAGCAGCTTAGCCGGGGGAGAGACCCAGTACTTC. Protein sequence: CASSLAGGETQYF.

This clone appeared a few times. This sequence joins TRBV2 and TRBJ2-1; 12 positions match TRBD1. V shed 7 bases, J shed 8 bases, and the junction held 9 bases outside the gene matches. The CDR3 runs 15 residues. Germline CDR1 reads SNHLY; CDR2 reads FYNNEI. The CDR3, as DNA: TGTGCCAGCAAGGAATCGGGACAGGGGGCATATGAGCAGTTCTTC. It encodes CASKESGQGAYEQFF. Filled out from reference TRBV2 and TRBJ2-1, the complete variable domain reads EPEVTQTPSHQVTQMGQEVILRCVPISNHLYFYWYRQILGQKVEFLVSFYNNEISEKSEIFDDQFSVERPDGSNFTLKIRSTKLEDSAMYFCASKESGQGAYEQFFGPGTRLTVL.

The chain uses TRBV7-2 and TRBJ1-5, with a tentative D call TRBD1 (6 bases). Germline CDR1 is SGHTA and CDR2 is FQGNSA. V lost 5 bases and J 1 base, leaving 12 bases between the germline ends. The CDR3 length is 15 residues. CDR3 coding DNA: TGTGCCAGCAGCCTGGGGGGGCTGAGCAATCAGCCCCAGCATTTT. This sequence encodes CASSLGGLSNQPQHF.

This chain uses TRBV6-1 with TRBJ1-1, with D perhaps matching TRBD1 (5 bases). From germline, CDR1 is MNHNS and CDR2 SASEGT. Trimming cost V 1 base and J 4 bases, with 7 bases left between them. CDR3 length: 13 amino acids. The CDR3 is CASSEVGGTEAFF. DNA for the CDR3: TGTGCCAGCAGTGAAGTCGGGGGCACTGAAGCTTTCTTT.

The chain uses TRBV19 and TRBJ1-1, with D hard to call. The CDR3 loop spans 14 amino acids. The V end was cut by 4 bases, the J end by 2 bases, with 11 bases between. CDR1 LNHDA and CDR2 SQIVND come from the germline V gene (reference sequence). Written as DNA, the CDR3 is TGTGCCAGTAGTAGGGGAGGATCTAACACTGAAGCTTTCTTT. It codes for CASSRGGSNTEAFF.

This clone was found once. V and J are TRBV5-4 and TRBJ2-1; 8 bases map to TRBD2. Germline values: CDR1 SGHNT, CDR2 YYREEE (reference sequence). The CDR3 runs 16 residues. With 3 bases clipped from V and 0 bases from J, the junction kept 5 bases outside the gene matches. CDR3 DNA sequence: TGTGCCAGCAGCTCACAGCGGGGGAGCTCCTACAATGAGCAGTTCTTC. The encoded protein is CASSSQRGSSYNEQFF. Supplemented by reference TRBV5-4 and TRBJ2-1, the full variable domain reads ETGVTQSPTHLIKTRGQQVTLRCSSQSGHNTVSWYQQALGQGPQFIFQYYREEENGRGNFPPRFSGLQFPNYSSELNVNALELDDSALYLCASSSQRGSSYNEQFFGPGTRLTVL.

V and J are TRBV19 and TRBJ1-2; 7 nucleotides match TRBD1. The J segment lost 5 bases and the V segment lost 6 bases, leaving 9 bases of the junction unmatched. Germline V CDR1 and CDR2: LNHDA, SQIVND (reference sequence). CDR3 size: 14 residues. This CDR3 reads CASRMGQTPYGYTF. The CDR3 nucleotides are TGTGCCAGTAGGATGGGACAGACGCCTTATGGCTACACCTTC.

The rearrangement uses TRBV9 and TRBJ2-3; 8 positions match TRBD2. The CDR3 totals 16 residues. With V trimmed by 0 bases and J by 4 bases, 7 bases remained unmatched. Germline CDR1 reads SGDLS; CDR2 reads YYNGEE. The CDR3 region has the DNA TGTGCCAGCAGCGTAGGAGGACTAGCTGTTGCAGATACGCAGTATTTT. Protein: CASSVGGLAVADTQYF.

The chain has TRBV30 and TRBJ2-7; TRBD2 matches 11 bases. In germline, CDR1 is GTSNPN, CDR2 SVGIG (reference sequence). There are 15 residues in the CDR3. Unmatched junction bases numbered 5, after V lost 3 bases and J lost 1 base. The DNA for the CDR3 is TGTGCCTGGAGGGCGACTAGCGGGGCGTCCTACGAGCAGTACTTC. Residues: CAWRATSGASYEQYF.

The chain uses TRBV7-9 and TRBJ2-7; possibly TRBD1 for D (6 bases). The CDR3 has 15 residues. The germline V gene has CDR1 SEHNR and CDR2 FQNEAQ (reference sequence). V shed 1 base and J shed 3 bases, with 13 bases lying between them. The CDR3 loop reads CASSLGDGQIYEQYF. CDR3 sequence (DNA): TGTGCCAGCAGCTTAGGAGACGGACAGATCTACGAGCAGTACTTC.

The chain links TRBV9 to TRBJ1-4; 7 positions agree with TRBD1. V dropped 6 bases and J dropped 5; count of bases not matched to a gene: 7. Germline V gene data show CDR1 as SGDLS and CDR2 as YYNGEE. The CDR3 sequence is 14 residues long. This CDR3 is CASNPGTANEKLFF. CDR3 DNA sequence: TGTGCCAGCAACCCAGGGACAGCGAATGAAAAACTGTTTTTT.

The chain joins TRBV4-1 to TRBJ1-5; no firm D call. The CDR3 length is 14 residues. V was shortened by 1 base and J by 5 bases, with 9 bases between the two germline ends. Germline V lookup: CDR1 MGHRA, CDR2 YSYEKL. CDR3 in amino acids: CASSQVSGDQPQHF. CDR3 sequence (DNA): TGCGCCAGCAGCCAAGTGTCCGGGGATCAGCCCCAGCATTTT.

The CDR3 reads CASSLLTGGRAKNIQYF. CDR3 in DNA: TGTGCCAGCAGTTTATTGACAGGGGGTCGAGCCAAAAACATTCAGTACTTC. This rearrangement joins TRBV27 to TRBJ2-4; TRBD1 matches 9 bases. CDR3 size: 17 residues. The trim removed 1 base at V and 0 bases at J, leaving 4 bases unmatched. Germline V gene data show CDR1 as MNHEY and CDR2 as SMNVEV (reference sequence).

J is TRBJ2-3 and V is TRBV24-1, with 12 bases aligning to TRBD2. CDR1 and CDR2 (germline): KGHDR, SFDVKD. V shed 4 bases, J shed 1 base, and the junction held 8 bases outside the gene matches. The CDR3 has 18 amino acids. The CDR3 here is CATSDRLLAGGCTDTQYF. CDR3 nucleotides: TGTGCCACCAGTGACCGGTTACTAGCGGGGGGATGCACAGATACGCAGTATTTT.

This clone was found a few times. In nucleotides, the CDR3 is TGTGCCAGCAGGAGGGAAGACGAGCAGTACTTC. The encoded protein is CASRREDEQYF. V and J are TRBV2 and TRBJ2-7, with D possibly being TRBD2 (5 bases). The V gene lost 6 bases and the J gene lost 5 bases, with 8 bases spanning the gap. The CDR3 consists of 11 residues. Germline CDR1 is SNHLY and CDR2 is FYNNEI.

This clone was seen a single time. The chain joins TRBV9 to TRBJ1-5, with 8 positions matching TRBD1. This CDR3 is built from 14 residues. Germline V gene sequence: CDR1 SGDLS, CDR2 YYNGEE. Unmatched junction bases numbered 3, after V lost 3 bases and J lost 4 bases. The CDR3 DNA is TGTGCCAGCAGCGCCCAGGGGGCAAATCAGCCCCAGCATTTT. This translates into CASSAQGANQPQHF.

The chain carries TRBV6-1 and TRBJ1-1, with D possibly matching TRBD1 (5 bases). V was clipped by 1 base and J by 1 base, with 10 bases between them. Per the germline V gene, CDR1 is MNHNS and CDR2 is SASEGT. CDR3 length: 15 amino acids. As DNA, the CDR3 is TGTGCCAGCAGTGAAGGCGGGGCCCGGAACACTGAAGCTTTCTTT. Translating gives CASSEGGARNTEAFF.

The V gene is TRBV9, the J gene TRBJ2-2; D unresolved. The V gene's germline CDR1 is SGDLS and CDR2 YYNGEE. V lost 4 bases and J 0 bases, leaving 7 bases between the germline ends. The CDR3 extends over 14 amino acids. For the CDR3, the DNA is TGTGCCAGCAGCAAAATCGCGAACACCGGGGAGCTGTTTTTT. This codes for CASSKIANTGELFF.

The rearrangement joins TRBV7-6 to TRBJ1-5; a possible D gene is TRBD1 (6 bases). The CDR3 is 17 amino acids. Looked up from germline, CDR1 is SGHVS and CDR2 is FNYEAQ. Between the trimmed V and J ends, which lost 5 bases and 5 bases, there was a span of 22 bases. CDR3 nucleotides: TGTGCCAGCAGCCCCCGACCGGGGGGCTTCGTCGATCAGCCCCAGCATTTT. It specifies CASSPRPGGFVDQPQHF.